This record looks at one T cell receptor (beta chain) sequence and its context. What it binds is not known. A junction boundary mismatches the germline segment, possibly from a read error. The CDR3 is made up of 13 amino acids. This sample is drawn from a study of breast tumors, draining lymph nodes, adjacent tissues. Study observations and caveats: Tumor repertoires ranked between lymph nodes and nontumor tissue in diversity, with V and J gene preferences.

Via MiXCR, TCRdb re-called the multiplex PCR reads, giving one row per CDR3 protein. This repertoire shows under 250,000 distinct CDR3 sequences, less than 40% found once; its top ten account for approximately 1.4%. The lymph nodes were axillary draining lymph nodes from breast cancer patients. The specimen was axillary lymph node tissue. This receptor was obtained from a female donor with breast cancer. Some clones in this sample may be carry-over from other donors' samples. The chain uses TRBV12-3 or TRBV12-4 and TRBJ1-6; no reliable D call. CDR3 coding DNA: TGTGCCGGCAGCTTCTCGGATAATTCACCCCTCCACTTT. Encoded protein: CAGSFSDNSPLHF.